These 17 T cell receptor beta chains were all obtained from the same sample, sequenced in a study of blood T cell repertoires in COVID-19. Only in-frame clones appear in the TCRdb table, and some are missing; sequencing was by immunoSEQ multiplex PCR. The data show about 210,000 clones, 80% to 90% seen once. The sample comprised PBMCs or T cells enriched from blood (not recorded which). The receptor set was obtained from a man aged 35-49 years who had recovered from COVID-19.

This clone turned up a few times. The rearrangement joins TRBV10-3 to TRBJ1-2; tentatively, D is TRBD1 (6 bases). The CDR3 totals 15 residues. V lost 6 bases, J lost 3 bases, and 17 bases lay in between. Germline V gene sequence: CDR1 ENHRY, CDR2 SYGVKD. The chain's CDR3 is CAIRILQGLYYGYTF. The CDR3 DNA reads TGTGCCATCAGAATCCTGCAGGGGCTTTACTATGGCTACACCTTC.

This chain links TRBV15 with TRBJ1-2; TRBD1 matches at 12 bases. Trimming took 3 bases from V and 4 from J; bases not matched to a gene: 6. CDR3 size: 16 residues. Germline loops: CDR1 LNHNV, CDR2 YYDKDF (reference sequence). The DNA for the CDR3 is TGTGCCACCAGCAGTGGGACAGGGGGCGTTGGCTATGGCTACACCTTC. This sequence encodes CATSSGTGGVGYGYTF. The entire variable domain, with the rest obtained from reference TRBV15 and TRBJ1-2, is as follows: DAMVIQNPRYQVTQFGKPVTLSCSQTLNHNVMYWYQQKSSQAPKLLFHYYDKDFNNEADTPDNFQSRRPNTSFCFLDIRSPGLGDTAMYLCATSSGTGGVGYGYTFGSGTRLTVV.

The rearrangement joins TRBV5-4 to TRBJ1-1, with TRBD1 matching 7 bases. V lost 0 bases and J lost 0; bases outside the gene matches: 5. Germline lookup yields CDR1 SGHNT and CDR2 YYREEE (reference sequence). The CDR3 loop spans 16 amino acids. The CDR3 protein is CASSLGTGYMNTEAFF. The DNA for the CDR3 is TGTGCCAGCAGCTTGGGGACAGGATACATGAACACTGAAGCTTTCTTT.

This clone was detected only a few times. The chain has TRBV7-8 and TRBJ2-1; 7 nucleotides line up with TRBD2. This CDR3 comprises 15 residues. From germline, CDR1 is SGHVS and CDR2 FQNEAQ. Trimming at V came to 4 bases and at J to 6 bases, leaving 9 bases not matched to a gene. As DNA, the CDR3 is TGTGCCAGCAGCTCCTGGACTAGGTCGGGCAATGAGCAGTTCTTC. Protein: CASSSWTRSGNEQFF.

The rearrangement links TRBV29-1 to TRBJ2-2; 9 positions match TRBD1. The CDR3 is 14 residues long. The V segment lost 7 bases and the J segment 1 base; nucleotides outside the gene matches: 4. In germline, CDR1 is SQVTM, CDR2 ANQGSEA. The CDR3 coding sequence is TGCAGCGGAGAGACAGGGGGGAACACCGGGGAGCTGTTTTTT. Translation gives CSGETGGNTGELFF.

The chain couples TRBV5-6 to TRBJ2-7; D may be TRBD2 (5 bases). Trimming cost V 5 bases and J 3 bases, with 12 bases left between them. Per the germline V gene, CDR1 is SGHDT and CDR2 is YYEEEE. CDR3 length equals 13 residues. CDR3 coding DNA: TGTGCCAGCAGTAGGCTAGCTGTCTACGAGCAGTACTTC. Translation: CASSRLAVYEQYF.

V gene TRBV2 combines with J gene TRBJ2-1, with 7 nucleotides matching TRBD1. Trimming at V came to 6 bases and at J to 6 bases, leaving 5 bases not matched to a gene. The CDR3 has 13 amino acids. Per the germline V gene, CDR1 is SNHLY and CDR2 is FYNNEI. The CDR3 DNA sequence: TGTGCCAGCAGCCCCGGGACAGCCAATGAGCAGTTCTTC. It specifies CASSPGTANEQFF.

This chain connects TRBV27 to TRBJ1-6, with D possibly matching TRBD1 (5 bases). Germline V gene lookup returns CDR1 MNHEY and CDR2 SMNVEV (reference sequence). This CDR3 has 16 residues. Trimming took 6 bases from V and 7 from J, leaving 19 bases between them. The CDR3 DNA sequence: TGTGCCAGCAGGCCAGCCGGGGGTTCAGGAAATTCACCCCTCCACTTT. Amino acid sequence: CASRPAGGSGNSPLHF.

J is TRBJ1-1 and V is TRBV30; D might be TRBD1 (5 bases). V dropped 4 bases and J dropped 0 bases, with 27 bases sitting between them. This CDR3 spans 19 amino acids. Germline V gives CDR1 GTSNPN, CDR2 SVGIG (reference sequence). The CDR3 coding sequence is TGTGCCTGGACCCAGGGCAGTGGTCACTTCTTCCTTATGAACACTGAAGCTTTCTTT. It codes for CAWTQGSGHFFLMNTEAFF.

The chain recombines TRBV7-3 with TRBJ2-3, with 7 bases identical to TRBD2. With 5 bases clipped from V and 4 bases from J, the junction kept 9 bases outside the gene matches. CDR1 SGHTA and CDR2 FQGTGA come from the germline V gene. The length of the CDR3 is 15 residues. The CDR3 sequence: CASSQASGASDTQYF. The CDR3 DNA reads TGTGCCAGCAGCCAGGCTAGCGGAGCTTCAGATACGCAGTATTTT.

The chain employs TRBV15 and TRBJ2-6; D gene uncertain. Germline V gene data show CDR1 as LNHNV and CDR2 as YYDKDF (reference sequence). V was pared by 1 base and J by 4 bases, with 11 bases between. The CDR3 consists of 16 residues. This chain's CDR3 is CATSRGYSSGANVLTF. CDR3 DNA sequence: TGTGCCACCAGCAGAGGATACAGCTCGGGGGCCAACGTCCTGACTTTC.

The chain uses TRBV5-8 and TRBJ1-2; D is perhaps TRBD1 (6 bases). V was shortened by 5 bases and J by 4 bases, with 18 bases between the two germline ends. The CDR3 sequence is 15 residues long. Germline CDR1 reads SGHTS; CDR2 reads YDEGEE. CDR3 sequence: CASSLVSGVLYGYTF. In DNA form, the CDR3 reads TGTGCCAGCAGTCTAGTCTCAGGGGTCCTCTATGGCTACACCTTC.

The chain uses TRBV3-1 (or the pseudogene TRBV3-2) and TRBJ1-2; unclear D gene. CDR1 is LGHDT and CDR2 is YNNKEL in the germline V gene (reference sequence). The CDR3 totals 15 residues. V shed 3 bases and J shed 5 bases, with 16 bases lying between them. This CDR3 reads CASSHRVAEVYGYTF. The CDR3 nucleotides are TGTGCCAGCAGCCACCGAGTGGCAGAGGTATATGGCTACACCTTC.

The chain recombines TRBV7-6 with TRBJ2-3; 14 positions match TRBD2. Germline values: CDR1 SGHVS, CDR2 FNYEAQ. With V trimmed by 5 bases and J by 8 bases, 3 bases remained unmatched. The CDR3 is 14 residues long. The CDR3 is CASSPGLAGGTQYF. The CDR3 DNA follows: TGTGCCAGCAGCCCTGGACTAGCGGGAGGTACGCAGTATTTT.

The gene calls are TRBV9 and TRBJ2-7; the match to TRBD1 covers 9 bases. After removal of 3 bases from V and 7 bases from J, the junction contained 5 bases not matched to a gene. CDR3 length: 13 amino acids. The germline V gene encodes CDR1 SGDLS and CDR2 YYNGEE. CDR3 nucleotides: TGTGCCAGCAGCGCCAGGGACAGGGCAGAGCAGTACTTC. Encoded protein: CASSARDRAEQYF.

This clone has a single count. The chain joins TRBV9 to TRBJ2-3; TRBD2 matches 9 bases. Germline loops: CDR1 SGDLS, CDR2 YYNGEE. The CDR3 is 19 amino acids. Germline trimming cut 0 bases from V and 5 bases from J; bases unmatched to any gene: 16. CDR3 DNA sequence: TGTGCCAGCAGCGTAGGTTATTTGCGGGAGGGCCCCCTGGGAGATACGCAGTATTTT. Protein sequence: CASSVGYLREGPLGDTQYF.

V is TRBV10-3 and J is TRBJ1-2; TRBD1 agrees at 8 bases. Germline CDR1 and CDR2: ENHRY and SYGVKD. This CDR3 region has 15 residues. Trimming took 3 bases from V and 7 from J; bases not matched to a gene: 10. The CDR3 reads CAISEGTGGNGGYTF. The DNA for the CDR3 is TGTGCCATCAGTGAAGGAACAGGGGGAAATGGTGGCTACACCTTC.